The 30 T cell receptor beta chains given below trace back to one sample, sequenced in a study of OX40 agonist ivuxolimab in advanced cancers. Produced via immunoSEQ multiplex PCR; TCRdb's table is partial and in-frame only. The sample records more than 50,000 clones, 84% being singletons. Sequenced here: CD4+ or CD8+ T cells sorted from blood, sampled in a trial of the OX40 agonist ivuxolimab. These receptors all come from an adult with an advanced solid tumor such as melanoma, head and neck, liver or kidney cancer.

The chain is built from TRBV19 and TRBJ2-3, with 8 bases lining up with TRBD2. The V gene's germline CDR1 is LNHDA and CDR2 SQIVND (reference sequence). The CDR3 has 16 amino acids. The junction had 11 bases not matched to a gene; V was cut back by 5 bases and J by 4 bases. The CDR3 spells CASSGYSGIPSDTQYF. CDR3 nucleotides: TGTGCCAGTAGTGGCTATAGCGGGATCCCCTCAGATACGCAGTATTTT. The whole variable domain, filled in from reference TRBV19 and TRBJ2-3, reads DGGITQSPKYLFRKEGQNVTLSCEQNLNHDAMYWYRQDPGQGLRLIYYSQIVNDFQKGDIAEGYSVSREKKESFPLTVTSAQKNPTAFYLCASSGYSGIPSDTQYFGPGTRLTVL.

The V gene is TRBV5-1, the J gene TRBJ2-2; no definite D call. Trimming shortened V by 0 bases and J by 4 bases, and 4 bases separated the two germline ends. Germline V CDR1 and CDR2: SGHRS, YFSETQ. The CDR3 is 13 residues long. The CDR3 bases are TGCGCCAGCAGCTTGGCACCCACCGGGGAGCTGTTTTTT. It is translated as CASSLAPTGELFF.

The chain combines TRBV6-5 with TRBJ1-1, with 9 bases fitting TRBD1. V trimming: 7 bases; J trimming: 1 base; junction bases outside the gene matches: 4. CDR1 is MNHEY and CDR2 is SVGAGI in the germline V gene. This CDR3 comprises 14 residues. CDR3 in DNA: TGTGCCAGCATTCGGACAGGGGCGAACACTGAAGCTTTCTTT. Translation: CASIRTGANTEAFF.

The rearrangement joins TRBV18 to TRBJ2-1, with D tentatively TRBD1 or TRBD2 (5 bases each). The CDR3 totals 14 residues. CDR1 KGHSH and CDR2 LQKENI come from the germline V gene. V was trimmed by 7 bases and J by 6 bases, leaving 16 bases between them. The CDR3 sequence is CASLEARVFNEQFF. The CDR3 DNA follows: TGTGCCAGCTTGGAGGCCAGGGTATTCAATGAGCAGTTCTTC.

The chain combines TRBV5-1 with TRBJ2-2, with TRBD2 identical over 7 bases. The CDR3 loop spans 18 amino acids. J gave up 3 bases and V 0 bases, and 11 bases lay outside the gene matches. Germline assignment: CDR1 SGHRS and CDR2 YFSETQ. CDR3 protein: CASSLDPGGGGDTGELFF. Here the CDR3 DNA reads TGCGCCAGCAGCTTGGACCCCGGTGGGGGAGGGGACACCGGGGAGCTGTTTTTT.

V is TRBV4-1 and J is TRBJ2-5; 10 bases are a match to TRBD2. The CDR3 length is 16 residues. Per germline, CDR1 MGHRA and CDR2 YSYEKL. The V gene end was trimmed by 5 bases and the J gene end by 3 bases; junction bases not matched to a gene: 9. The DNA for the CDR3 is TGCGCCAGCAGCATTATACTAGCGGGGCCCGAAGAGACCCAGTACTTC. Translated: CASSIILAGPEETQYF.

This clone was seen more than once but under ten times. The chain combines TRBV19 with TRBJ1-3; D possibly corresponds to TRBD1 (5 bases). The germline V and J ends were trimmed by 5 bases and 1 base, with 27 bases remaining between them. This CDR3 region has 20 residues. CDR1 and CDR2 (germline): LNHDA, SQIVND (reference sequence). The CDR3 here is CASSSSGTGGFERSGNTIYF. CDR3 DNA: TGTGCCAGTAGTTCATCCGGGACGGGTGGATTCGAGCGTTCTGGAAACACCATATATTTT.

V and J are TRBV19 and TRBJ2-3, with TRBD2 as a possible D gene (7 bases). Germline CDR1 is LNHDA and CDR2 is SQIVND (reference sequence). The CDR3 sequence is 15 residues long. Between the trimmed V and J ends, which lost 6 bases and 0 bases, there was a span of 13 bases. Written as DNA, the CDR3 is TGTGCCAGTAGCCCGGGGGGCCTGAGCACAGATACGCAGTATTTT. Translated: CASSPGGLSTDTQYF.

This sequence joins TRBV14 and TRBJ2-3; the match to TRBD1 covers 9 bases. This CDR3 has 17 residues. Losses at the gene ends were 3 bases for V and 6 bases for J; bases not matched to a gene: 13. In germline, CDR1 is SGHDN, CDR2 FVKESK. As DNA, the CDR3 is TGTGCCAGCAGCCATTTGGACAGGGGAGATTTCGTGGATACGCAGTATTTT. This sequence encodes CASSHLDRGDFVDTQYF.

The rearrangement joins TRBV5-1 to TRBJ1-1; maybe TRBD1 (5 bases). The CDR3 length is 14 residues. The germline V gene encodes CDR1 SGHRS and CDR2 YFSETQ. V was pared by 2 bases and J by 1 base, with 9 bases between. CDR3 sequence reads: CASSLVTANTEAFF. CDR3 bases: TGCGCCAGCAGCTTAGTGACAGCGAACACTGAAGCTTTCTTT. Full variable domain (missing parts from reference TRBV5-1 and TRBJ1-1): KAGVTQTPRYLIKTRGQQVTLSCSPISGHRSVSWYQQTPGQGLQFLFEYFSETQRNKGNFPGRFSGRQFSNSRSEMNVSTLELGDSALYLCASSLVTANTEAFFGQGTRLTVV.

CDR3 residues: CASSLRIQETQYF. Written as DNA, the CDR3 is TGTGCCAGCAGCTTACGTATCCAAGAGACCCAGTACTTC. The chain uses TRBV7-2 and TRBJ2-5; D not resolved. The ends were cut back, 2 bases at V and 1 base at J, with 5 bases in the middle. The CDR3 extends over 13 amino acids. Germline V CDR1 and CDR2: SGHTA, FQGNSA.

The rearrangement joins TRBV2 to TRBJ2-7; possibly TRBD2 for D (5 bases). This CDR3 comprises 14 residues. The ends were cut back, 4 bases at V and 3 bases at J, with 13 bases in the middle. In germline, CDR1 is SNHLY, CDR2 FYNNEI. Written as DNA, the CDR3 is TGTGCCAGCAGTGTAGAGGGAAGATACTACGAGCAGTACTTC. Translation gives CASSVEGRYYEQYF.

This chain connects TRBV12-5 to TRBJ1-1, with D possibly being TRBD1 (5 bases). Germline V CDR1 and CDR2: LGHNT, FRNRAP. V lost 9 bases to trimming and J lost 0 bases, with 11 bases between them. This CDR3 has 13 amino acids. The CDR3 here is CASGGGLNTEAFF. The CDR3 DNA reads as TGTGCTAGCGGCGGGGGACTGAACACTGAAGCTTTCTTT.

The chain has TRBV6-1 and TRBJ2-1; no reliable D call. This CDR3 has 12 amino acids. Between the trimmed V and J ends, which lost 2 bases and 8 bases, there was a span of 7 bases. Per the germline V gene, CDR1 is MNHNS and CDR2 is SASEGT. The CDR3 loop is CASSELEDEQFF. Here the CDR3 DNA reads TGTGCCAGCAGTGAATTAGAAGATGAGCAGTTCTTC.

The CDR3 DNA reads as TGTGCCAGTGCGGGGCAGGCCGGTCAGCCCCAGCATTTT. Translated: CASAGQAGQPQHF. This sequence joins TRBV19 and TRBJ1-5, with D possibly TRBD1 on 5 matching bases. Germline V gene data show CDR1 as LNHDA and CDR2 as SQIVND (reference sequence). The V and J ends lost 8 bases and 6 bases respectively, with 14 bases between them. The CDR3 is 13 residues long.

This clone was recorded only once. V gene TRBV7-8 combines with J gene TRBJ1-5, with TRBD1 matching 8 bases. Germline V lookup: CDR1 SGHVS, CDR2 FQNEAQ. V lost 8 bases and J lost 3; bases outside the gene matches: 12. The CDR3 runs 16 residues. The CDR3 DNA reads TGTGCCAGCGAAATCCCCACGGGACAGGTCAATCAGCCCCAGCATTTT. This translates into CASEIPTGQVNQPQHF.

Worth noting for this clone: Germline and junction disagree at one end, which may indicate a read error. The rearrangement uses TRBV7-9 and TRBJ2-4, with 7 bases matching TRBD1. Germline lookup yields CDR1 SEHNR and CDR2 FQNEAQ (reference sequence). This CDR3 is built from 13 residues. The CDR3 loop is CASSQLTQGSISF. CDR3 DNA: TGTGCCAGCAGCCAATTGACACAGGGGAGTATTAGCTTC.

In this sample, this clone turned up once. For the CDR3, the DNA is TGTGCCAGCAGCTTAGAAGATACGCAGTATTTT. Its protein product is CASSLEDTQYF. V is TRBV7-8 and J is TRBJ2-3; the D is unclear. CDR1 and CDR2 from the germline V gene are SGHVS and FQNEAQ. V was pared by 1 base and J by 5 bases, with 1 base between. The CDR3 consists of 11 residues.

The chain combines TRBV5-1 with TRBJ1-2; TRBD1 agrees at 9 bases. The CDR3 consists of 15 residues. Unmatched junction bases numbered 8, after V lost 4 bases and J lost 4 bases. The germline V gene has CDR1 SGHRS and CDR2 YFSETQ. CDR3 in amino acids: CASSLDRGGSYGYTF. The CDR3 region has the DNA TGCGCCAGCAGCCTGGACAGGGGAGGAAGCTATGGCTACACCTTC.

The chain couples TRBV6-5 to TRBJ1-3; TRBD1 might be the D (5 bases). The CDR3 sequence is 16 residues long. Trimming cost V 3 bases and J 0 bases, with 12 bases left between them. Per the germline V gene, CDR1 is MNHEY and CDR2 is SVGAGI. This chain's CDR3 is CASSYSSDNSGNTIYF. In DNA form, the CDR3 reads TGTGCCAGCAGTTATTCCTCGGACAACTCTGGAAACACCATATATTTT.

The genes are TRBV11-2 and TRBJ2-1; perhaps TRBD2 as D (6 bases). Germline loops: CDR1 SGHAT, CDR2 FQNNGV. This CDR3 is 16 amino acids long. With 1 base removed from V and 0 bases from J, the gap between germline ends came to 10 bases. The CDR3 reads CASSLAVGSSYNEQFF. The CDR3 coding sequence is TGTGCCAGCAGCTTAGCTGTCGGGAGCTCCTACAATGAGCAGTTCTTC.

Remarks on this clone: The sample has other DNA sequences that encode this CDR3 too. This sequence joins TRBV2 and TRBJ2-2, with 9 bases aligning to TRBD2. V gave up 1 base and J gave up 5 bases; unmatched junction bases: 2. Germline CDR1 and CDR2: SNHLY and FYNNEI. CDR3 size: 15 residues. CDR3 nucleotide sequence: TGTGCCAGCAGTGAAGGGACTAGCGATACCGGGGAGCTGTTTTTT. Amino acids: CASSEGTSDTGELFF.

The chain uses TRBV19 and TRBJ2-5; D is unresolved. V gave up 1 base and J gave up 5 bases, with 11 bases separating them. CDR1 and CDR2 (germline): LNHDA, SQIVND (reference sequence). CDR3 length equals 14 residues. The CDR3 reads CASSIGAVRETQYF. CDR3 nucleotide sequence: TGTGCCAGTAGTATAGGGGCAGTTCGGGAGACCCAGTACTTC.

The chain has TRBV4-1 and TRBJ2-7, with 9 bases fitting TRBD1. The germline V gene has CDR1 MGHRA and CDR2 YSYEKL. The CDR3 contains 18 residues. Trimming removed 0 bases from V and 2 bases from J; junction bases left unmatched: 11. CDR3 nucleotides: TGCGCCAGCAGCCAAGAGCATCGGCCGGGACAGGGCACCTACGAGCAGTACTTC. Its translation: CASSQEHRPGQGTYEQYF.

The V and J genes are TRBV10-3 and TRBJ1-2; D gene unclear. Germline lookup yields CDR1 ENHRY and CDR2 SYGVKD. V lost 11 bases and J lost 3, with 10 bases in between. The CDR3 is 11 amino acids. The CDR3 nucleotides read TGTGCCGCGACCCTGGACTATGGCTACACCTTC. This translates into CAATLDYGYTF.

The chain is built from TRBV29-1 and TRBJ1-1; 7 bases match TRBD1. J lost 6 bases, V lost 7 bases, and 11 bases had no gene match. The germline CDR1 and CDR2 sequences are SQVTM and ANQGSEA. There are 13 residues in the CDR3. Here the CDR3 DNA reads TGCAGCGCCTGGACAGGTACTTACTCTGAAGCTTTCTTT. This encodes CSAWTGTYSEAFF.

V gene TRBV5-1 combines with J gene TRBJ1-2, with 8 bases identical to TRBD1. The CDR3 runs to 16 residues. Germline-derived CDR1 and CDR2 are SGHRS and YFSETQ. V was pared by 0 bases and J by 7 bases, with 11 bases of the junction left unmatched. The CDR3 DNA sequence: TGCGCCAGCAGCTTGGATAGTCAGGGGGCGTTGGGTGGCTACACCTTC. It yields the protein CASSLDSQGALGGYTF.

The chain links TRBV5-1 to TRBJ2-7, with TRBD1 matching 7 bases. Unmatched junction bases numbered 8, after V lost 4 bases and J lost 7 bases. The germline gives CDR1 SGHRS, CDR2 YFSETQ. CDR3 size: 13 residues. CDR3 protein: CASSLGTVWEQYF. The DNA for the CDR3 is TGCGCCAGCAGCCTAGGGACAGTCTGGGAGCAGTACTTC. The entire variable domain, with the rest obtained from reference TRBV5-1 and TRBJ2-7, is as follows: KAGVTQTPRYLIKTRGQQVTLSCSPISGHRSVSWYQQTPGQGLQFLFEYFSETQRNKGNFPGRFSGRQFSNSRSEMNVSTLELGDSALYLCASSLGTVWEQYFGPGTRLTVT.

This sequence joins TRBV5-1 and TRBJ1-1; possible D gene TRBD1, 5 bases. The CDR3 spans 15 residues. The germline CDR1 and CDR2 sequences are SGHRS and YFSETQ. Trimming stripped 0 bases from V and 0 bases from J, with 9 bases between. The CDR3 DNA is TGCGCCAGCAGCTTGGGGAGGGGAATGAACACTGAAGCTTTCTTT. Translated: CASSLGRGMNTEAFF.

V gene TRBV7-8 combines with J gene TRBJ1-2; no clear D gene. In germline, CDR1 is SGHVS, CDR2 FQNEAQ. The ends were cut back, 2 bases at V and 4 bases at J, with 11 bases in the middle. This CDR3 has 14 amino acids. The CDR3, as DNA: TGTGCCAGCAGCTTACGGCCAGGAGCCTATGGCTACACCTTC. Translated, it gives CASSLRPGAYGYTF.